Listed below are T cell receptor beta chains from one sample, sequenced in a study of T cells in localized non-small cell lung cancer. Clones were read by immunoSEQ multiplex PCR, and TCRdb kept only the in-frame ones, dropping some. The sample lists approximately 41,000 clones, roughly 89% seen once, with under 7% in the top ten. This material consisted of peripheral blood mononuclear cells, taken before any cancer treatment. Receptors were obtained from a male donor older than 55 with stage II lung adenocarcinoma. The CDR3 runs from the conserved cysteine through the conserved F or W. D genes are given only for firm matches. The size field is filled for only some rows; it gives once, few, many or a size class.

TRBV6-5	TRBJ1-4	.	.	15	TGTGCCAGCAGTTACTCCAACGGGGGCGGTGAAAAACTGTTTTTT	CASSYSNGGGEKLFF
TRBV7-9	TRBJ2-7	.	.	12	TGTGCCAGCAGCTTAGGGGACTCCGAGCAGTACTTC	CASSLGDSEQYF
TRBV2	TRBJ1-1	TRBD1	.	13	TGTGCCAGCAGGGAGACAGGGTACACTGAAGCTTTCTTT	CASRETGYTEAFF
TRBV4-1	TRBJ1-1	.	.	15	TGCGCCAGCAGCCAAGAGCCAACGGACCCCCTTCGGGCTTTCTTT	CASSQEPTDPLRAFF
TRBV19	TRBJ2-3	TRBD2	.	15	TGTGCCAGTAGCCCAGGACTAGCGGGAGCAGATACGCAGTATTTT	CASSPGLAGADTQYF
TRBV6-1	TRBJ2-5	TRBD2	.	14	TGTGCCAGCTTGGCGGGAGACGGGAAAGAGACCCAGTACTTC	CASLAGDGKETQYF
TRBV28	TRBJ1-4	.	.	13	TGTGCCAGCAGGGGGTCCTCTAATGAAAAACTGTTTTTT	CASRGSSNEKLFF
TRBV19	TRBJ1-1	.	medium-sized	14	TGTGCCAGTAGATCCACCGGGAGGAACACTGAAGCTTTCTTT	CASRSTGRNTEAFF
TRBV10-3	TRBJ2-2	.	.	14	TGTGCCATCAGTGATTCCCCCGGGGGCGGGGAGCTGTTTTTT	CAISDSPGGGELFF
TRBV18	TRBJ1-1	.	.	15	TGTGCCAGCTCACCCTCTGACGGTATGAACACTGAAGCTTTCTTT	CASSPSDGMNTEAFF
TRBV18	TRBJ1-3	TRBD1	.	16	TGTGCCAGCTCACCGCCCCGACAGGGCTCTGGAAACACCATATATTTT	CASSPPRQGSGNTIYF
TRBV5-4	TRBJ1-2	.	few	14	TGTGCCAGCAGCTTGATCGGGAGGAACTATGGCTACACCTTC	CASSLIGRNYGYTF
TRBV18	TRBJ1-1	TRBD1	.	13	TGTGCCAGCTCACCGAAAGGGGGACAGGAAGCTTTCTTT	CASSPKGGQEAFF
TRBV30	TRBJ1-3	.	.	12	TGTGCCTGGAAGCCCCTTGGAAACACCATATATTTT	CAWKPLGNTIYF
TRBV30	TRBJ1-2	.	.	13	TGTGCCTGGGCCTCAACAGTGACCTATGGCTACACCTTC	CAWASTVTYGYTF
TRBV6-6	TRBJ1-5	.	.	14	TGTGCCAGCAGTTTGGGGGGGGCTGGTCAGCCCCAGCATTTT	CASSLGGAGQPQHF
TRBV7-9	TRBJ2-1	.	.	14	TGTGCCAGCGGGAGGGGGACGAGAGAGGGAGAGCAGTTCTTC	CASGRGTREGEQFF
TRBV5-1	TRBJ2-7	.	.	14	TGCGCCAGCAGCTATGCTGGGGACTCCTACGAGCAGTACTTC	CASSYAGDSYEQYF
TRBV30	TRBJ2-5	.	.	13	TGTGCCTGGACCATATCCGGGCCAGAGACCCAGTACTTC	CAWTISGPETQYF
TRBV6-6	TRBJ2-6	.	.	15	TGTGCCAGCAGCTGGACATTCTCTGGGGCCAACGTCCTGACTTTC	CASSWTFSGANVLTF
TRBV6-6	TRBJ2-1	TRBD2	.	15	TGTGCCAGCACTCCCGGGACTAGGGTAGTCTATGAGCAGTTCTTC	CASTPGTRVVYEQFF
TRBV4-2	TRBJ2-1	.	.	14	TGTGCCAGCAGCCAAGGGTTAGCGGTAGGTCAGCAGTTCTTC	CASSQGLAVGQQFF
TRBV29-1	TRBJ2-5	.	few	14	TGCAGCGGCAGGGAAATGGGAGTGAGAGAGACCCAGTACTTC	CSGREMGVRETQYF
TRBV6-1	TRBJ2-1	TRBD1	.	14	TGTGCCAGCAGTGTTCAGGGGGCGTCTAATGAGCAGTTCTTC	CASSVQGASNEQFF
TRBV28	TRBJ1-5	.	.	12	TGTGCCAGCAGTCCGGGGAATCAGCCCCAGCATTTT	CASSPGNQPQHF
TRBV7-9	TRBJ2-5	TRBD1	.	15	TGTGCCAGCAGCTCACCTTGGACAGGGCAAGAGACCCAGTACTTC	CASSSPWTGQETQYF
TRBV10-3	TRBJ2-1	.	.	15	TGTGCCAGCAGGATGGACGGACAGCCCTCGTATGAGCAGTTCTTC	CASRMDGQPSYEQFF
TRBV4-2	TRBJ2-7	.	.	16	TGTGCCAGCAGCCAAGAGAGGCGAGGAGGGTTGGGCGAGCAGTACTTC	CASSQERRGGLGEQYF
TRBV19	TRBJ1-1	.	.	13	TGTGCCAGTAGTTCACACCAGAACACTGAAGCTTTCTTT	CASSSHQNTEAFF
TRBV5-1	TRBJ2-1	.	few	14	TGCGCCAGCTCCCGAATGGGGCGGGACAATGAGCAGTTCTTC	CASSRMGRDNEQFF
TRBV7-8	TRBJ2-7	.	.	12	TGTGCCAGCAGCTTAGTTGGTTACGAGCAGTACTTC	CASSLVGYEQYF
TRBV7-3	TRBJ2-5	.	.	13	TGTGCCAGCAGCCAGACTACCCAAGAGACCCAGTACTTC	CASSQTTQETQYF
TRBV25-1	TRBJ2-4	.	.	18	TGTGCCAGCAGTGAATTGAACCCGGGAATTACGGCCAAAAACATTCAGTACTTC	CASSELNPGITAKNIQYF
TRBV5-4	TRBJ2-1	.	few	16	TGTGCCAGCAGCTTGGGGGACTCCGGAACCTACAATGAGCAGTTCTTC	CASSLGDSGTYNEQFF
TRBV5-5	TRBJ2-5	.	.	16	TGTGCCAGCAGCTTGGCCCTGGTAGTGCCGCAAGAGACCCAGTACTTC	CASSLALVVPQETQYF
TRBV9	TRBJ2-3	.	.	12	TGTGCCAGCAGCGTAGAAACCACTACGCAGTATTTT	CASSVETTTQYF
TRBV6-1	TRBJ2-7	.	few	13	TGTGCCAGCAGTGGAGCGAGGGGGGTCGAGCAGTACTTC	CASSGARGVEQYF
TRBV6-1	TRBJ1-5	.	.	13	TGTGCCAGCAGTGAAGCGGAGGCTGCGCCCCAGCATTTT	CASSEAEAAPQHF
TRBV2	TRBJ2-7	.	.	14	TGTGCTAGCAGTCCGACTGGCCTCTCCTACGAGCAGTACTTC	CASSPTGLSYEQYF
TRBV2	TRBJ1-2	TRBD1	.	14	TGTGCCAGCAGCCGACAGGGGGCCGACTATGGCTACACCTTC	CASSRQGADYGYTF
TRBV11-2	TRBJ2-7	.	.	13	TGTGCCAGCAGCTTAGATATGAGGGACGAGCAGTACTTC	CASSLDMRDEQYF
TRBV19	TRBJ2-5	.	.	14	TGTGCCAGTAGTATTGGAGGAGGCCAAGAGACCCAGTACTTC	CASSIGGGQETQYF
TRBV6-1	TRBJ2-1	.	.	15	TGTGCCAGCAGTGAAGCCGGGACTGATCGGAATGAGCAGTTCTTC	CASSEAGTDRNEQFF
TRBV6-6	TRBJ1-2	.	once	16	TGTGCCAGCAGTTACGGATTGGACACTACTAACTATGGCTACACCTTC	CASSYGLDTTNYGYTF
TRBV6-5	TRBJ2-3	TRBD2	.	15	TGTGCCAGCAGAAGAGGGGAGGGGAGCACAGATACGCAGTATTTT	CASRRGEGSTDTQYF
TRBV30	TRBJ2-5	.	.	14	TGTGCCTGGAGAGACAGAGGTGCCCAAGAGACCCAGTACTTC	CAWRDRGAQETQYF
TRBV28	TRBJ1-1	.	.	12	TGTGCCAGCAGGGAGGGGCGGACTGAAGCTTTCTTT	CASREGRTEAFF
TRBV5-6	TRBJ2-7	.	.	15	TGTGCCAGCAGCGTACCACTACAGGGATTGGACGAGCAGTACTTC	CASSVPLQGLDEQYF
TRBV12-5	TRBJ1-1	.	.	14	TGTGCTAGTGGTTCGGGCGGGGGGGATACTGAAGCTTTCTTT	CASGSGGGDTEAFF
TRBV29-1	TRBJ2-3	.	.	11	TGCAGCGTTGAAGGAGCAGATACGCAGTATTTT	CSVEGADTQYF
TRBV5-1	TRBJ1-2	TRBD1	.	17	TGCGCCAGCGGGCCGGGGACCCGGGACAGCACTTACTATGGCTACACCTTC	CASGPGTRDSTYYGYTF
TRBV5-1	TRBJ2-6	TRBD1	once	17	TGCGCCAGTGGCCCGGGACAGGGGGGGTCAGGGGCCAACGTCCTGACTTTC	CASGPGQGGSGANVLTF
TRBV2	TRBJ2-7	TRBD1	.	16	TGTGCCAGCAGTCTCTCCGGGACAGAGGATGCCTACGAGCAGTACTTC	CASSLSGTEDAYEQYF
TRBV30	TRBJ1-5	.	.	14	TGTGCCTGGAGTGGGACAGTATACAATCAGCCCCAGCATTTT	CAWSGTVYNQPQHF